Included here is one TCR beta chain sequence, with context. The antigen is undetermined. Primers: 60 Vbeta forward and 13 Jbeta reverse. Profiled with immunoSEQ multiplex PCR; TCRdb holds only in-frame clones, not every one. The table shows about 140,000 clones, with about four fifths occurring only once. This sample was included in a study of cytomegalovirus exposure and HLA in healthy donors. Across the whole study: A previous analysis identified approximately 120 million unique TCR beta sequences derived from roughly 180 million T cells.

General study findings and limits: Donors were assumed by presence/absence analyses to have roughly uniform sequencing depth. Beyond CMV serostatus, there was no information to go on about immune exposure. Later on, an analysis tied over 15,000 TCR beta sequences to HLA alleles at 0.05 false discovery rate.

Trimming took 0 bases from V and 3 from J, leaving 6 bases between them. Germline CDR1 reads SGDLS; CDR2 reads YYNGEE. The CDR3 covers 13 residues. The chain recombines TRBV9 with TRBJ1-1; a possible D gene is TRBD1 (5 bases). Material for sequencing was PBMCs. The clonotype originates from a male donor in good health and CMV-seronegative. This chain's CDR3 is CASSVATDTEAFF. In DNA form, the CDR3 reads TGTGCCAGCAGCGTAGCGACAGACACTGAAGCTTTCTTT.